This T cell receptor (beta chain) appears in the sequencing data of a study of blood T cell repertoires in COVID-19. The protocol was immunoSEQ multiplex PCR, while the TCRdb copy is restricted to in-frame clones and leaves out a portion. Among approximately 170,000 clones listed, 83% were seen once. The CDR3 consists of 16 residues. CDR1 PRHDT and CDR2 FYEKMQ come from the germline V gene (reference sequence). V was cut by 3 bases and J by 0 bases, with 12 bases left in between. In terms of age and location, participants ranged from roughly 18 to 89 years and lived in roughly 22 US areas. V usage is TRBV13 and J usage is TRBJ1-3; a possible D gene is TRBD1 (5 bases). The TCR comes from a woman in her 50s in a cohort exposed to, infected with or recovered from COVID-19 (not recorded which). Source material: PBMCs or T cells enriched from blood (not recorded which). The chain's CDR3 is CASSFPRQYSGNTIYF. In DNA form, the CDR3 reads TGTGCCAGCAGCTTCCCGAGACAGTACTCTGGAAACACCATATATTTT.